The 13 T cell receptor beta chains reported below all come from one sample, sequenced in a study of blood T cells in healthy people across ages. A second PCR of roughly 7 to 11 cycles used a sample-barcoded 5' primer and a J-beta primer mix. MiXCR, applied by TCRdb to the 5' RACE reads, yields one record per CDR3 protein. This table has about 800,000 distinct CDR3 sequences, 20% to 25% appearing once. These data were likewise used in another study, on T cells of mothers and their children.

The sequencing sample was made of blood. These receptor sequences come from a boy aged 5-17 years in good health.

V gene TRBV15 combines with J gene TRBJ2-3; TRBD1 or TRBD2 may be the D gene (5 bases each). V was trimmed by 0 bases and J by 3 bases, leaving 13 bases between them. The CDR3 has 16 amino acids. Germline-derived CDR1 and CDR2 are LNHNV and YYDKDF (reference sequence). The CDR3 sequence is CATSRDRQGVTDTQYF. The CDR3, as DNA: TGTGCCACCAGCAGAGATCGCCAGGGAGTAACAGATACGCAGTATTTT.

This CDR3 is CSARMLGTPKLFF. CDR3 coding DNA: TGCAGTGCTAGAATGTTAGGGACCCCAAAACTGTTTTTT. The chain links TRBV20-1 to TRBJ1-4; possibly TRBD1 for D (5 bases). V was clipped by 2 bases and J by 10 bases, with 14 bases between them. CDR1 is DFQATT, CDR2 SNEGSKA, per germline (reference sequence). The CDR3 loop spans 13 amino acids.

The V call is TRBV7-2, the J call TRBJ2-2; unclear D gene. The V gene's germline CDR1 is SGHTA and CDR2 FQGNSA. The CDR3 extends over 12 amino acids. Trimming removed 5 bases from V and 7 bases from J, with 8 bases in between. DNA for the CDR3: TGTGCCAGCAGCCTCTATGGCGGGGAGCTGTTTTTT. This codes for CASSLYGGELFF. Full variable domain (outside the CDR3, taken from reference TRBV7-2 and TRBJ2-2): GAGVSQSPSNKVTEKGKDVELRCDPISGHTALYWYRQSLGQGLEFLIYFQGNSAPDKSGLPSDRFSAERTGGSVSTLTIQRTQQEDSAVYLCASSLYGGELFFGEGSRLTVL.

In its sample, this clonotype was seen a few times. The CDR3 loop reads CASTPRREAFSGANVLTF. Written as DNA, the CDR3 is TGCGCCAGCACCCCGAGGCGGGAGGCGTTCTCTGGGGCCAACGTCCTGACTTTC. The V and J genes are TRBV4-3 and TRBJ2-6; 8 bases map to TRBD2. This CDR3 region has 18 residues. V trimming: 7 bases; J trimming: 0 bases; junction bases outside the gene matches: 11. The V gene's germline CDR1 is LGHNA and CDR2 YSLEER.

The table lists this clonotype with a few counts. The chain joins TRBV4-3 to TRBJ2-5; D remains ambiguous. Germline V lookup: CDR1 LGHNA, CDR2 YSLEER. The CDR3 has 15 residues. V lost 4 bases, J lost 5 bases, and 17 bases lay in between. CDR3 protein: CASSLGSGAEETQYF. As DNA, the CDR3 is TGCGCCAGCAGCCTGGGATCGGGTGCGGAGGAGACCCAGTACTTC.

This clonotype was seen at least ten times. The chain recombines TRBV12-3 or TRBV12-4 with TRBJ1-2; 7 bases line up with TRBD1. V dropped 3 bases and J dropped 4; count of bases not matched to a gene: 5. The CDR3 covers 14 residues. CDR3 coding DNA: TGTGCCAGCAGTTTGACAGGGACCGCCTATGGCTACACCTTC. Its translation: CASSLTGTAYGYTF.

The chain carries TRBV14 and TRBJ1-2; D remains ambiguous. The CDR3 is 14 amino acids. V lost 0 bases, J lost 4 bases, and 9 bases lay in between. Germline loops: CDR1 SGHDN, CDR2 FVKESK. Written as DNA, the CDR3 is TGTGCCAGCAGCCAAGACCACCAACCCTATGGCTACACCTTC. Protein sequence: CASSQDHQPYGYTF. The full variable domain, rest sourced from reference TRBV14 and TRBJ1-2, is EAGVTQFPSHSVIEKGQTVTLRCDPISGHDNLYWYRRVMGKEIKFLLHFVKESKQDESGMPNNRFLAERTGGTYSTLKVQPAELEDSGVYFCASSQDHQPYGYTFGSGTRLTVV.

The J gene is TRBJ1-1, the V gene TRBV28; tentatively, D is TRBD1 (6 bases). In germline, CDR1 is MDHEN, CDR2 SYDVKM. The CDR3 totals 18 residues. V lost 1 base and J 0 bases, leaving 18 bases between the germline ends. The CDR3 region is CASSLSVRGPWLNTEAFF. CDR3 DNA: TGTGCCAGCAGTTTATCGGTCAGGGGCCCATGGCTGAACACTGAAGCTTTCTTT.

The CDR3 DNA is TGTGCCAGCAGTGCCCGACTAGCGGGGGGCTTCACAGATACGCAGTATTTT. It translates to CASSARLAGGFTDTQYF. The V and J genes are TRBV6-2 or TRBV6-3 and TRBJ2-3, with TRBD2 matching over 13 bases. V lost 5 bases and J lost 2; bases outside the gene matches: 7. The CDR3 has 17 amino acids. Germline assignment: CDR1 MNHEY and CDR2 SVGEGT.

The chain couples TRBV6-2 or TRBV6-3 to TRBJ2-7; tentatively, D is TRBD2 (6 bases). The germline V gene has CDR1 MNHEY and CDR2 SVGEGT. Trimming left V 5 bases short and J 6 bases short, with 8 bases between. The CDR3 runs to 11 residues. Here the CDR3 reads CASSRAGEQYF. The CDR3 coding sequence is TGTGCCAGCAGTCGAGCGGGCGAGCAGTACTTC.

About this clonotype: At one of its ends the junction is not consistent with the germline gene, which may arise from a read error. V is TRBV5-1 and J is TRBJ1-1; D may be TRBD1 (5 bases). The CDR3 spans 15 residues. Germline CDR1 and CDR2: SGHRS and YFSETQ. The CDR3 sequence: CASSLTYGQDTEALF. The CDR3 DNA reads as TGCGCCAGCAGCTTGACGTATGGGCAGGACACTGAAGCTCTCTTT.

The chain has TRBV12-3 or TRBV12-4 and TRBJ2-7; 8 bases agree with TRBD2. With V trimmed by 6 bases and J by 4 bases, 5 bases remained unmatched. This CDR3 spans 13 amino acids. CDR3 region: CASRTSAGYEQYF. CDR3 DNA sequence: TGTGCCAGCAGGACTAGCGCCGGTTACGAGCAGTACTTC.

The CDR3 DNA reads as TGTGCCAGCAGTCGGGACTCCCCCTTGGACATTCAGTACTTC. This sequence encodes CASSRDSPLDIQYF. This chain joins TRBV6-2 or TRBV6-3 and TRBJ2-4; a possible D gene is TRBD2 (6 bases). Trimming cost V 5 bases and J 8 bases, with 16 bases left between them. This CDR3 comprises 14 residues. Germline CDR1 is MNHEY and CDR2 is SVGEGT.